These T cell receptor beta chains were read from a single sample in a study of response to subunit inactivated influenza vaccine. TCRdb fed the RT-PCR reads into MiXCR, producing one record per CDR3 protein. In the table there are about 700,000 distinct CDR3 sequences, 14% of which are singletons. This specimen was PBMCs from blood, taken around two weeks before vaccination. The receptors stem from a man aged 50-60 years who received an inactivated influenza vaccine. Each CDR3 is given with its conserved first and last residue. D genes are given only for firm matches. Rows may omit the clone size; those that give it use once, few, many or a size class.

V gene: TRBV20-1; D gene: TRBD2; J gene: TRBJ2-2; clone size: .; CDR3 protein: CSARGIGTSGGYTGELFF; CDR3 DNA: TGCAGTGCTAGAGGTATCGGCACTAGCGGGGGATACACCGGGGAGCTGTTTTTT
V gene: TRBV3-1; D gene: .; J gene: TRBJ2-4; clone size: few; CDR3 protein: CASSQVSNIQYF; CDR3 DNA: TGTGCCAGCAGCCAAGTATCCAACATTCAGTACTTC
V gene: TRBV28; D gene: TRBD1; J gene: TRBJ2-7; clone size: .; CDR3 protein: CSSSSYGQGLGEQYF; CDR3 DNA: TGTTCCAGCAGTTCTTACGGACAGGGGCTGGGGGAGCAGTACTTC
V gene: TRBV6-1; D gene: .; J gene: TRBJ2-2; clone size: few; CDR3 protein: CASSFYKNTGELFF; CDR3 DNA: TGTGCCAGCAGCTTCTACAAAAACACCGGGGAGCTGTTTTTT
V gene: TRBV20-1; D gene: .; J gene: TRBJ1-1; clone size: few; CDR3 protein: CSARRGSSNTEAFF; CDR3 DNA: TGCAGTGCTAGAAGGGGCAGCTCGAACACTGAAGCTTTCTTT
V gene: TRBV4-3; D gene: TRBD2; J gene: TRBJ2-1; clone size: many; CDR3 protein: CASSQDITAGGYNEQFF; CDR3 DNA: TGCGCCAGCAGCCAAGATATCACAGCGGGAGGTTACAATGAGCAGTTCTTC
V gene: TRBV12-3/TRBV12-4; D gene: TRBD1; J gene: TRBJ1-1; clone size: few; CDR3 protein: CASSPLSGQGSEAFF; CDR3 DNA: TGTGCCAGCAGTCCCCTCAGCGGACAGGGGTCTGAAGCTTTCTTT
V gene: TRBV3-1; D gene: .; J gene: TRBJ1-2; clone size: few; CDR3 protein: CASSPRDRTSGYTF; CDR3 DNA: TGTGCCAGCAGCCCACGGGACCGGACATCCGGCTACACCTTC
V gene: TRBV15; D gene: .; J gene: TRBJ2-3; clone size: .; CDR3 protein: CATSRSPGGGSPADTQYF; CDR3 DNA: TGTGCCACCAGCAGATCTCCGGGTGGGGGGAGCCCCGCAGATACGCAGTATTTT
V gene: TRBV6-5; D gene: .; J gene: TRBJ2-7; clone size: .; CDR3 protein: CASSYQGSGPYEQYF; CDR3 DNA: TGTGCCAGCAGTTACCAGGGGTCCGGACCCTACGAGCAGTACTTC
V gene: TRBV27; D gene: TRBD2; J gene: TRBJ2-1; clone size: many; CDR3 protein: CASSLGAGGYNEQFF; CDR3 DNA: TGTGCCAGCAGTTTAGGAGCGGGGGGATACAATGAGCAGTTCTTC
V gene: TRBV12-3/TRBV12-4; D gene: .; J gene: TRBJ2-1; clone size: many; CDR3 protein: CASTKRYGDEQFF; CDR3 DNA: TGTGCCAGCACTAAGCGGTATGGCGATGAGCAGTTCTTC
V gene: TRBV20-1; D gene: TRBD2; J gene: TRBJ2-5; clone size: few; CDR3 protein: CSATRSGGRGLSLETQYF; CDR3 DNA: TGCAGTGCCACACGTAGCGGGGGGAGGGGTCTTAGTTTGGAGACCCAGTACTTC
V gene: TRBV18; D gene: TRBD1; J gene: TRBJ2-7; clone size: .; CDR3 protein: CASSSDRGREQYF; CDR3 DNA: TGTGCCAGCTCATCGGACAGGGGCAGGGAGCAGTACTTC
V gene: TRBV28; D gene: .; J gene: TRBJ2-1; clone size: few; CDR3 protein: CASMGVGALGNEQFF; CDR3 DNA: TGTGCCAGCATGGGGGTGGGAGCCCTTGGGAATGAGCAGTTCTTC
V gene: TRBV5-6; D gene: .; J gene: TRBJ1-1; clone size: few; CDR3 protein: CASSFPRNTEAFF; CDR3 DNA: TGTGCCAGCAGCTTCCCACGGAACACTGAAGCTTTCTTT
V gene: TRBV4-1; D gene: TRBD2; J gene: TRBJ2-1; clone size: many; CDR3 protein: CASSQVATSGGPYNEQFF; CDR3 DNA: TGCGCCAGCAGCCAAGTTGCCACTAGCGGGGGCCCCTACAATGAGCAGTTCTTC
V gene: TRBV13; D gene: .; J gene: TRBJ2-1; clone size: .; CDR3 protein: CASSARLSPYNEQFF; CDR3 DNA: TGTGCCAGCAGCGCCAGACTGAGTCCGTACAATGAGCAGTTCTTC
V gene: TRBV7-9; D gene: .; J gene: TRBJ1-1; clone size: .; CDR3 protein: CASSLGLGVEAFF; CDR3 DNA: TGTGCCAGCAGCTTGGGTCTAGGGGTTGAAGCTTTCTTT
V gene: TRBV12-3/TRBV12-4; D gene: .; J gene: TRBJ1-1; clone size: few; CDR3 protein: CASRAGPMNTEAFF; CDR3 DNA: TGTGCCAGCAGGGCAGGCCCTATGAACACTGAAGCTTTCTTT
V gene: TRBV2; D gene: TRBD1; J gene: TRBJ1-4; clone size: few; CDR3 protein: CASSLDRGTNEKLFF; CDR3 DNA: TGTGCCAGCAGTCTGGACAGGGGAACTAATGAAAAACTGTTTTTT
V gene: TRBV7-9; D gene: .; J gene: TRBJ2-3; clone size: few; CDR3 protein: CASSLKGAVADTQYF; CDR3 DNA: TGTGCCAGCAGCTTGAAAGGGGCAGTGGCAGATACGCAGTATTTT
V gene: TRBV7-8; D gene: TRBD2; J gene: TRBJ2-1; clone size: few; CDR3 protein: CASSKSPSGSRNNEQFF; CDR3 DNA: TGTGCCAGCAGCAAAAGCCCCAGCGGGAGTAGAAACAATGAGCAGTTCTTC
V gene: TRBV10-2; D gene: .; J gene: TRBJ1-1; clone size: few; CDR3 protein: CASSESAPHEAFF; CDR3 DNA: TGCGCCAGCAGTGAGTCAGCTCCCCACGAAGCTTTCTTT
V gene: TRBV5-1; D gene: TRBD1; J gene: TRBJ2-7; clone size: few; CDR3 protein: CASSRDSAAYEQYF; CDR3 DNA: TGCGCCAGCAGTCGGGACAGCGCAGCCTACGAGCAGTACTTC
V gene: TRBV5-1; D gene: .; J gene: TRBJ2-7; clone size: .; CDR3 protein: CASSPGQNSYEQYF; CDR3 DNA: TGCGCCAGCAGCCCCGGACAGAACTCCTACGAGCAGTACTTC
V gene: TRBV29-1; D gene: .; J gene: TRBJ2-7; clone size: many; CDR3 protein: CSVGHNEQYF; CDR3 DNA: TGCAGCGTTGGACATAACGAGCAGTACTTC
V gene: TRBV2; D gene: TRBD2; J gene: TRBJ2-3; clone size: once; CDR3 protein: CASSPGRRADTQYF; CDR3 DNA: TGTGCCAGCAGTCCCGGGAGGAGGGCAGATACGCAGTATTTT
V gene: TRBV3-1; D gene: TRBD2; J gene: TRBJ2-1; clone size: many; CDR3 protein: CASSQVAGAYNEQFF; CDR3 DNA: TGTGCCAGCAGCCAAGTAGCGGGAGCCTACAATGAGCAGTTCTTC
V gene: TRBV27; D gene: .; J gene: TRBJ1-1; clone size: few; CDR3 protein: CASRGIGRVDTEAFF; CDR3 DNA: TGTGCCAGCAGGGGGATCGGGAGGGTTGACACTGAAGCTTTCTTT
V gene: TRBV4-3; D gene: .; J gene: TRBJ2-7; clone size: .; CDR3 protein: CASSQGTVDYEQYF; CDR3 DNA: TGCGCCAGCAGCCAAGGAACAGTCGACTACGAGCAGTACTTC
V gene: TRBV24-1; D gene: .; J gene: TRBJ2-5; clone size: .; CDR3 protein: CATSDRGRGGSETQYF; CDR3 DNA: TGTGCCACCAGTGACCGCGGTCGAGGAGGGAGCGAGACCCAGTACTTC
V gene: TRBV10-3; D gene: TRBD1; J gene: TRBJ2-2; clone size: .; CDR3 protein: CAISGQGIYTGELFF; CDR3 DNA: TGTGCCATCAGTGGACAGGGGATATACACCGGGGAGCTGTTTTTT
V gene: TRBV20-1; D gene: TRBD2; J gene: TRBJ2-3; clone size: few; CDR3 protein: CSASRRFLAGTDTQYF; CDR3 DNA: TGCAGTGCTAGTCGACGGTTCCTAGCGGGAACAGATACGCAGTATTTT
V gene: TRBV11-2; D gene: .; J gene: TRBJ2-2; clone size: few; CDR3 protein: CASSYREIANTGELFF; CDR3 DNA: TGTGCCAGCAGCTACAGGGAGATCGCGAACACCGGGGAGCTGTTTTTT
V gene: TRBV6-2/TRBV6-3; D gene: TRBD1; J gene: TRBJ2-1; clone size: many; CDR3 protein: CASSYSGQVSYNEQFF; CDR3 DNA: TGTGCCAGCAGTTACTCGGGACAGGTATCCTACAATGAGCAGTTCTTC